What follows are 20 T cell receptor beta chains derived from one specimen sequenced in a study of tumor and adjacent non-tumor tissue in lung cancer. RNA was extracted from bulk tissue without any cell sorting. A modified ARM-PCR protocol with three rounds of nested PCR amplified TCRbeta. TCRdb re-analysed the multiplex PCR reads in MiXCR, keeping a single row per CDR3 protein. The sample has tens of thousands of distinct CDR3 sequences; 55% to 70% are singletons. The sequenced sample consisted of lung tumor tissue. The receptor source for this set is a man aged 45 to 65 with non-small cell lung cancer.

This clonotype was seen repeatedly, ten times or more. This likely comes from a read error, as the CDR3 has no conserved phenylalanine or tryptophan at its end. The limits of the CDR3 on the DNA are not certain, so only TCRdb's listed CDR3 is given. The rearrangement uses TRBV5-4 and TRBJ2-1; the listed D gene, TRBD2, was not tested against the DNA. 12 amino acids form the CDR3, both terminal residues included. Germline V lookup: CDR1 SGHNT, CDR2 YYREEE (reference sequence). The chain's CDR3 is CASSQTGTSNSL.

This clonotype was observed a few times. One base away lies a much larger clone, so this may be a sequencing read error. V and J are TRBV7-9 and TRBJ1-6; the D is unclear. Germline V CDR1 and CDR2: SEHNR, FQNEAQ (reference sequence). The CDR3 has 10 amino acids. Here the CDR3 reads CASGLGPLHF. The CDR3 bases are TGTGCCAGCGGCTTAGGCCCCCTCCACTTT.

With regard to this clonotype: The junction does not match germline at one end; this may be a read error. The chain joins TRBV11-2 to TRBJ1-6; 7 bases are shared with TRBD1. Germline CDR1 and CDR2: SGHAT and FQNNGV. CDR3 size: 18 residues. The CDR3 is CASSHRAGGSSYNSPLHF. The CDR3 bases are TGTGCCAGCAGCCACCGAGCAGGGGGGAGCTCCTATAATTCACCCCTCCATTTT.

The table lists this clonotype with a few counts. This clone may be a read error of a much larger clone one base away. The chain employs TRBV29-1 and TRBJ1-4; no clear D. Per germline, CDR1 SQVTM and CDR2 ANQGSEA. The CDR3 is 11 residues long. CDR3 protein: CSVVTNEILFF. The DNA of the CDR3 is TGCAGCGTTGTAACTAATGAAATACTGTTTTTT.

For this clonotype: A much larger clonotype is one base distant, so this may be a read error. The chain carries TRBV5-1 and TRBJ2-1; D is ambiguous. Germline V lookup: CDR1 SGHRS, CDR2 YFSETQ. The CDR3 sequence is 13 residues long. The CDR3: CARSLNSNNEQFF. In nucleotides, the CDR3 is TGCGCCAGGAGCTTGAATAGCAATAATGAGCAGTTCTTC.

Comments on this clonotype: This could be a read error, since a much larger clone is one nucleotide away. This sequence joins TRBV6-5 and TRBJ2-7, with 9 bases fitting TRBD1. The germline gives CDR1 MNHEY, CDR2 SVGAGI. This CDR3 contains 15 residues. CDR3 amino acids: CASSYPGTGIYEHYF. The CDR3 coding sequence is TGTGCCAGCAGTTACCCCGGGACAGGGATCTACGAGCACTACTTC.

Regarding this clonotype: A clone one base away is much larger, so this may be a read error. The chain has TRBV12-3 or TRBV12-4 and TRBJ2-2; D remains ambiguous. The CDR3 sequence is 16 residues long. The CDR3 region is CASSSSFFANIGELFF. CDR3 nucleotides: TGTGCCAGCAGCTCAAGTTTCTTCGCGAACATCGGGGAGCTGTTTTTT.

For this clonotype: This sequence may be a read error, since a much larger clone differs from it by one base. This chain joins TRBV10-3 and TRBJ2-3, with a tentative D call TRBD2 (6 bases). V lost 6 bases and J lost 3, with 16 bases in between. Germline V gene sequence: CDR1 ENHRY, CDR2 SYGVKD. This CDR3 comprises 15 residues. CDR3 region: CAIRSGTSRTDTQYF. The CDR3 DNA sequence: TGTGCCATCAGGAGCGGCACTAGCAGAACAGATACGCAGTATTTT.

At least ten counts were recorded for this clonotype. The V and J genes are TRBV6-1 and TRBJ1-2, with D possibly matching TRBD1 (6 bases). This CDR3 contains 13 residues. Germline V gene lookup returns CDR1 MNHNS and CDR2 SASEGT. V shed 4 bases and J shed 4 bases, with 10 bases lying between them. DNA of the CDR3: TGTGCCAGCAGTGTACAGGGAGGCTATGGCTACACCTTC. Residues: CASSVQGGYGYTF.

In its sample, this clonotype was seen once. A junction boundary mismatches the germline segment, possibly from a read error. This chain connects TRBV19 to TRBJ2-2; tentative D call: TRBD1 (6 bases). Germline lookup yields CDR1 LNHDA and CDR2 SQIVND (reference sequence). This CDR3 contains 14 residues. As DNA, the CDR3 is TGTGCCAGTAAGCTAACAGGGAACACCGGGGAGCTGTTGTTT. This translates into CASKLTGNTGELLF. The complete variable domain, with remaining parts taken from reference TRBV19 and TRBJ2-2, reads DGGITQSPKYLFRKEGQNVTLSCEQNLNHDAMYWYRQDPGQGLRLIYYSQIVNDFQKGDIAEGYSVSREKKESFPLTVTSAQKNPTAFYLCASKLTGNTGELLFGEGSRLTVL.

Details on this clonotype: The germline gene is not matched at one end of the junction; a read error may be the cause. This sequence joins TRBV5-8 and TRBJ2-1; D is uncertain. This CDR3 has 13 amino acids. Germline CDR1 and CDR2: SGHTS and YDEGEE. The CDR3 DNA is TGTGCCAGCAGCTTGGCCGCTGGCTATGACCAGTTCTTC. Translating it yields CASSLAAGYDQFF.

The rearrangement links TRBV20-1 to TRBJ1-1; TRBD1 matches at 7 bases. Germline trimming cut 6 bases from V and 0 bases from J; bases unmatched to any gene: 7. Germline V gene data show CDR1 as DFQATT and CDR2 as SNEGSKA (reference sequence). This CDR3 is 14 amino acids long. The CDR3 here is CSAPGQFMNTEAFF. The CDR3, as DNA: TGCAGTGCCCCGGGACAGTTTATGAACACTGAAGCTTTCTTT.

With respect to this clonotype: Just one base apart from a much larger clone, this may be a read error. V usage is TRBV6-5 and J usage is TRBJ1-6; D ambiguous. The CDR3 contains 18 residues. Trimming left V 2 bases short and J 5 bases short, with 19 bases between. Germline CDR1 reads MNHEY; CDR2 reads SVGAGI. The CDR3 loop reads CASSYGCYGEGNNSPLHF. As DNA, the CDR3 is TGTGCCAGCAGTTACGGGTGTTATGGGGAGGGAAATAATTCACCCCTCCACTTT.

This chain joins TRBV20-1 and TRBJ2-3, with D hard to call. There are 12 residues in the CDR3. V was cut by 6 bases and J by 1 base, with 8 bases left in between. Germline V lookup: CDR1 DFQATT, CDR2 SNEGSKA (reference sequence). The CDR3 here is CSASEGTDTQYF. Written as DNA, the CDR3 is TGCAGTGCCTCAGAGGGCACAGATACGCAGTATTTT.

The V gene is TRBV5-1, the J gene TRBJ2-2, with a tentative D call TRBD1 (6 bases). The length of the CDR3 is 15 residues. V dropped 1 base and J dropped 5 bases, with 12 bases sitting between them. Germline lookup yields CDR1 SGHRS and CDR2 YFSETQ. This CDR3 is CASSLWTVTTGELFF. CDR3 nucleotide sequence: TGCGCCAGCAGCTTGTGGACAGTGACGACCGGGGAGCTGTTTTTT.

This clonotype was observed a few times. The chain has TRBV11-2 and TRBJ2-7; D is unclear. The CDR3 is 11 residues long. Germline CDR1 and CDR2: SGHAT and FQNNGV. Trimming took 9 bases from V and 6 from J, leaving 12 bases between them. DNA for the CDR3: TGTGCCAGTAACTTGGGTTTCGAGCAGTACTTC. Translating gives CASNLGFEQYF. The full variable domain, completed using reference TRBV11-2 and TRBJ2-7, is EAGVAQSPRYKIIEKRQSVAFWCNPISGHATLYWYQQILGQGPKLLIQFQNNGVVDDSQLPKDRFSAERLKGVDSTLKIQPAKLEDSAVYLCASNLGFEQYFGPGTRLTVT.

Turning to this clonotype: This may be a read error, as it is one base from a much larger clone. The chain has TRBV10-3 and TRBJ2-1; weak D call: TRBD1 (7 bases). There are 12 residues in the CDR3. The germline CDR1 and CDR2 sequences are ENHRY and SYGVKD. Trimming left V 11 bases short and J 7 bases short, with 15 bases between. The DNA of the CDR3 is TGTGCCGCGGGACAGTGCAGTAATGAGCAGTTCTTC. Encoded protein: CAAGQCSNEQFF.

Comment on this clonotype: The junction and the germline gene differ at one end; a read error may be behind it. V and J are TRBV12-3 or TRBV12-4 and TRBJ2-3, with 8 positions matching TRBD1. The length of the CDR3 is 15 residues. CDR3 sequence reads: CASSGRQGSTDTQCF. CDR3 in DNA: TGTGCCAGCAGCGGAAGACAGGGGAGCACAGATACGCAGTGTTTT.

In regard to this clonotype: A read error may account for a junction end that differs from germline. V gene TRBV6-6 combines with J gene TRBJ1-5; possible D gene TRBD1, 5 bases. There are 16 residues in the CDR3. In germline, CDR1 is MNHNY, CDR2 SVGAGI (reference sequence). In DNA form, the CDR3 reads TGTACCAGCAGTTTCTCGTCGCAGGGTAGCAATCAGCCCCAGCATTTT. Translating it yields CTSSFSSQGSNQPQHF.

Remarks on this clonotype: One end of the junction is discordant with germline, which a read error may explain. The chain links TRBV28 to TRBJ2-3; TRBD2 matches at 10 bases. The CDR3 consists of 17 residues. Per the germline V gene, CDR1 is MDHEN and CDR2 is SYDVKM. Here the CDR3 DNA reads TGTGCCAGCAGTTTTGGGCTAGCGGGGGAGCGAGGAGATACGCGGTGTTTT. It specifies CASSFGLAGERGDTRCF. Full variable domain (rest looked up from reference TRBV28 and TRBJ2-3): DVKVTQSSRYLVKRTGEKVFLECVQDMDHENMFWYRQDPGLGLRLIYFSYDVKMKEKGDIPEGYSVSREKKERFSLILESASTNQTSMYLCASSFGLAGERGDTRCFGPGTRLTVL.